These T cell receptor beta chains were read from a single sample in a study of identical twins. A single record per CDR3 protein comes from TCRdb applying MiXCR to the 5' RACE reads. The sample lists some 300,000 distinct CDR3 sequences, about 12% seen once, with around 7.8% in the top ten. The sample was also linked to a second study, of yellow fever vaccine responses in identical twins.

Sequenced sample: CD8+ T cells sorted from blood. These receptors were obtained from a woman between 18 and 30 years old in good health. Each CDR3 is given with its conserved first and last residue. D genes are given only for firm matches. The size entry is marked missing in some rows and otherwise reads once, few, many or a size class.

CDR3nt: TGTGCCAGCAGCCTCTCGACCTCCAATGAGCAGTTCTTC
CDR3aa: CASSLSTSNEQFF
v_gene: TRBV7-2
d_gene: NA
j_gene: TRBJ2-1
abundance: few

CDR3nt: TGTGCCACCGGTCCGGGGAGCTCCTACAATGAGCAGTTCTTC
CDR3aa: CATGPGSSYNEQFF
v_gene: TRBV24-1
d_gene: NA
j_gene: TRBJ2-1
abundance: NA

CDR3nt: TGTGCCAGCAGTGAATTTGACAGACTTCAAGAGACCCAGTACTTC
CDR3aa: CASSEFDRLQETQYF
v_gene: TRBV2
d_gene: NA
j_gene: TRBJ2-5
abundance: NA

CDR3nt: TGCAGTGCTAGATTGGACAGGGGAAACACCATATATTTT
CDR3aa: CSARLDRGNTIYF
v_gene: TRBV20-1
d_gene: TRBD1
j_gene: TRBJ1-3
abundance: few

CDR3nt: TGCGCCAGCAGCCAAGTGCTACAGGGGGCAGGTCTCACCGGGGAGCTGTTTTTT
CDR3aa: CASSQVLQGAGLTGELFF
v_gene: TRBV4-1
d_gene: TRBD1
j_gene: TRBJ2-2
abundance: few

CDR3nt: TGTGCCAGCAGCTCTTTAGCGGGAGGGAGTACAGATACGCAGTATTTT
CDR3aa: CASSSLAGGSTDTQYF
v_gene: TRBV11-3
d_gene: TRBD2
j_gene: TRBJ2-3
abundance: NA

CDR3nt: TGTGCCAGCAGCTTAGTACTAGCGGGGAGCACAGATACGCAGTATTTT
CDR3aa: CASSLVLAGSTDTQYF
v_gene: TRBV7-2
d_gene: TRBD2
j_gene: TRBJ2-3
abundance: NA

CDR3nt: TGTGCCAGCAGTTTCCCCCCCCAAGGAGAGTACAATGAGCAGTTCTTC
CDR3aa: CASSFPPQGEYNEQFF
v_gene: TRBV27
d_gene: NA
j_gene: TRBJ2-1
abundance: NA

CDR3nt: TGCAGTGCTAGAGATTTAGTTGAGCAGTTCTTC
CDR3aa: CSARDLVEQFF
v_gene: TRBV20-1
d_gene: NA
j_gene: TRBJ2-1
abundance: NA

CDR3nt: TGTGCCAGCAGCTTAGCCCTAGACAGGGGAAGAAGGAGGACAGATACGCAGTATTTT
CDR3aa: CASSLALDRGRRRTDTQYF
v_gene: TRBV11-1
d_gene: TRBD1
j_gene: TRBJ2-3
abundance: many

CDR3nt: TGCAGCGTTGAAAGGGAGGGGACAGACAAGTTC
CDR3aa: CSVEREGTDKF
v_gene: TRBV29-1
d_gene: NA
j_gene: TRBJ2-1
abundance: NA

CDR3nt: TGCAGTGCTAGAGCTAGCGGGGGGGAATACAATGAGCAGTTCTTC
CDR3aa: CSARASGGEYNEQFF
v_gene: TRBV20-1
d_gene: TRBD2
j_gene: TRBJ2-1
abundance: NA

CDR3nt: TGTGCCAGCAGTGATTTTTCCCAGGGCGAACCTGAAAAACTGTTTTTT
CDR3aa: CASSDFSQGEPEKLFF
v_gene: TRBV2
d_gene: NA
j_gene: TRBJ1-4
abundance: few

CDR3nt: TGTGCCACCAGCAGCCCCTCCGGGCAGGGGGTAGCCAAAAACATTCAGTACTTC
CDR3aa: CATSSPSGQGVAKNIQYF
v_gene: TRBV15
d_gene: TRBD1
j_gene: TRBJ2-4
abundance: NA

CDR3nt: TGTGCCACCAGCAGAGACAGAAGTTTTGATACGCAGTATTTT
CDR3aa: CATSRDRSFDTQYF
v_gene: TRBV15
d_gene: NA
j_gene: TRBJ2-3
abundance: NA

CDR3nt: TGCGCCAGCAGCCCCGCGGCATTCAATGAGCAGTTCTTC
CDR3aa: CASSPAAFNEQFF
v_gene: TRBV4-1
d_gene: NA
j_gene: TRBJ2-1
abundance: few

CDR3nt: TGCGCCAGCAGCTTGAGCGGGGGGGCCGTAGAGACCCAGTACTTC
CDR3aa: CASSLSGGAVETQYF
v_gene: TRBV5-1
d_gene: TRBD2
j_gene: TRBJ2-5
abundance: NA

CDR3nt: TGTGCCAGCAGTTTTTTCGGTGGCCGTCTGTCGTCACCCCTCCACTTT
CDR3aa: CASSFFGGRLSSPLHF
v_gene: TRBV27
d_gene: NA
j_gene: TRBJ1-6
abundance: NA

CDR3nt: TGTGTTGCGACAGGGGCCACCGGGGAGCTGTTTTTT
CDR3aa: CVATGATGELFF
v_gene: TRBV12-3/TRBV12-4
d_gene: TRBD1
j_gene: TRBJ2-2
abundance: many

CDR3nt: TGCGCCAGCAGCGCCAGCCAAGAGACCCAGTACTTC
CDR3aa: CASSASQETQYF
v_gene: TRBV5-1
d_gene: NA
j_gene: TRBJ2-5
abundance: NA

CDR3nt: TGCGCCAGCAGCCAAGACGGGGGGAAAGGCGGGGAGCTGTTTTTT
CDR3aa: CASSQDGGKGGELFF
v_gene: TRBV4-1
d_gene: TRBD2
j_gene: TRBJ2-2
abundance: few

CDR3nt: TGTGCCAGCAGCCTAGGACAGGGGCTAGGTGAAAAACTGTTTTTT
CDR3aa: CASSLGQGLGEKLFF
v_gene: TRBV7-8
d_gene: TRBD1
j_gene: TRBJ1-4
abundance: NA

CDR3nt: TGTGCCAGCAGCCCTGAAATGACTAGTTCCCTTTACAATGAGCAGTTCTTC
CDR3aa: CASSPEMTSSLYNEQFF
v_gene: TRBV3-1
d_gene: NA
j_gene: TRBJ2-1
abundance: few

CDR3nt: TGTGCCACCAGTGGCGGCAGGGAGAGGGGCACAGATACGCAGTATTTT
CDR3aa: CATSGGRERGTDTQYF
v_gene: TRBV24-1
d_gene: NA
j_gene: TRBJ2-3
abundance: NA

CDR3nt: TGCGCCAGCAGACCCGGGACAGAATATGGCTACACCTTC
CDR3aa: CASRPGTEYGYTF
v_gene: TRBV5-1
d_gene: TRBD1
j_gene: TRBJ1-2
abundance: NA

CDR3nt: TGTGCCACCGCGGGACAGGGATACACTGAAGCTTTCTTT
CDR3aa: CATAGQGYTEAFF
v_gene: TRBV12-3/TRBV12-4
d_gene: TRBD1
j_gene: TRBJ1-1
abundance: NA

CDR3nt: TGTGCCAGCAGCCACCCGAATCCCTCGACCATCAACACAGATACGCAGTATTTT
CDR3aa: CASSHPNPSTINTDTQYF
v_gene: TRBV11-1
d_gene: NA
j_gene: TRBJ2-3
abundance: many

CDR3nt: TGCGCCAGCAGTGACCCCGGGACAGGGGGCCCAGATACGCAGTATTTT
CDR3aa: CASSDPGTGGPDTQYF
v_gene: TRBV10-1
d_gene: TRBD1
j_gene: TRBJ2-3
abundance: many

CDR3nt: TGTGCCAGCAGCCAAGATGGGGGGCGTGGATCACCCCTCCACTTT
CDR3aa: CASSQDGGRGSPLHF
v_gene: TRBV14
d_gene: NA
j_gene: TRBJ1-6
abundance: NA

CDR3nt: TGTGCCAGCAGCTGGACTAGCGGGAGGAACGAGCAGTACTTC
CDR3aa: CASSWTSGRNEQYF
v_gene: TRBV7-9
d_gene: TRBD2
j_gene: TRBJ2-7
abundance: NA

CDR3nt: TGTGCCAGCAGTCAGACACAGGGAGATCAGCCCCAGCATTTT
CDR3aa: CASSQTQGDQPQHF
v_gene: TRBV28
d_gene: NA
j_gene: TRBJ1-5
abundance: few

CDR3nt: TGTGCCAGCAGTCCGGATCGCGGGGCCGGAACTGAAGCTTTCTTT
CDR3aa: CASSPDRGAGTEAFF
v_gene: TRBV28
d_gene: NA
j_gene: TRBJ1-1
abundance: NA

CDR3nt: TGCGCCAGCAGCGCCGAGACTAGCGGGCCACGCTCCTACGAGCAGTACTTC
CDR3aa: CASSAETSGPRSYEQYF
v_gene: TRBV5-1
d_gene: TRBD2
j_gene: TRBJ2-7
abundance: few

CDR3nt: TGCGCCAGCAGCTATACCGGGACTAACAATGAGCAGTTCTTC
CDR3aa: CASSYTGTNNEQFF
v_gene: TRBV5-1
d_gene: TRBD2
j_gene: TRBJ2-1
abundance: NA

CDR3nt: TGTGCCAGCAGCCCCAGACTAGCGTATCTGGGTGAGCAGTTCTTC
CDR3aa: CASSPRLAYLGEQFF
v_gene: TRBV9
d_gene: TRBD2
j_gene: TRBJ2-1
abundance: few

CDR3nt: TGCAGCGGCGCGAGACTCAATGAGCAATTCTTC
CDR3aa: CSGARLNEQFF
v_gene: TRBV20-1
d_gene: NA
j_gene: TRBJ2-1
abundance: NA

CDR3nt: TGCGCCAGCAGCCAGCGGGAGGCAGGTTACGAGCAGTACTTC
CDR3aa: CASSQREAGYEQYF
v_gene: TRBV5-1
d_gene: TRBD2
j_gene: TRBJ2-7
abundance: many

CDR3nt: TGCAGTGCTAGAATTTCAGGGGGCGAGAACACTGAAGCTTTCTTT
CDR3aa: CSARISGGENTEAFF
v_gene: TRBV20-1
d_gene: TRBD1
j_gene: TRBJ1-1
abundance: few